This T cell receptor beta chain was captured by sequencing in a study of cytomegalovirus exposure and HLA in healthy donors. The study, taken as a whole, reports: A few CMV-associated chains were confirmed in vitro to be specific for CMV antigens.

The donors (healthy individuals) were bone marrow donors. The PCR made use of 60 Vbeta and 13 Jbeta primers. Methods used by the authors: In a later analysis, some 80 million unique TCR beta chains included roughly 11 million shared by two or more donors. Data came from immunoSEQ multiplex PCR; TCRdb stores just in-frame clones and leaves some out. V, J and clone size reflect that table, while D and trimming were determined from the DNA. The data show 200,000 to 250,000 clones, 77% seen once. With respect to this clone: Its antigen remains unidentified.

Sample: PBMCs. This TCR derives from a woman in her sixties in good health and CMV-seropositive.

The CDR3 DNA sequence: TGTGCCAGCGCAGGGGGCCTGAACTATGGCTACACCTTC. Amino acid sequence: CASAGGLNYGYTF. This chain connects TRBV2 to TRBJ1-2, with 8 positions matching TRBD1. Germline assignment: CDR1 SNHLY and CDR2 FYNNEI. This CDR3 is built from 13 residues. V gave up 8 bases and J gave up 2 bases; unmatched junction bases: 4.